A single sample gave rise to the 19 T cell receptor beta chains below, sequenced in a study of radiotherapy plus CTLA-4 blockade in lung cancer. Assay: immunoSEQ multiplex PCR; the TCRdb copy retains only in-frame clones and omits some. The data show 110,000 or so clones, with 78% seen just once and about 5.2% held by the top ten. The sequenced sample was peripheral blood, obtained from a patient treated with radiotherapy plus ipilimumab. The receptor set was obtained from a human donor with non-small cell lung cancer who had a partial response to radiotherapy plus ipilimumab.

This sequence joins TRBV5-1 and TRBJ2-3; 16 bases map to TRBD2. With 5 bases clipped from V and 2 bases from J, the junction kept 17 bases outside the gene matches. The germline V gene has CDR1 SGHRS and CDR2 YFSETQ. This CDR3 is 21 amino acids long. CDR3 in amino acids: CASRRGTSGRGPSNITDTQYF. The CDR3 DNA follows: TGCGCCAGCAGGAGAGGGACTAGCGGGAGGGGTCCTTCGAACATCACAGATACGCAGTATTTT. The full variable domain, with the rest looked up from reference TRBV5-1 and TRBJ2-3, is KAGVTQTPRYLIKTRGQQVTLSCSPISGHRSVSWYQQTPGQGLQFLFEYFSETQRNKGNFPGRFSGRQFSNSRSEMNVSTLELGDSALYLCASRRGTSGRGPSNITDTQYFGPGTRLTVL.

The chain links TRBV28 to TRBJ1-2; D unresolved. In germline, CDR1 is MDHEN, CDR2 SYDVKM. There are 14 residues in the CDR3. V was shortened by 2 bases and J by 4 bases, with 11 bases between the two germline ends. CDR3 nucleotide sequence: TGTGCCAGCAGTTTAGGAGGCCCGGTCTATGGCTACACCTTC. It specifies CASSLGGPVYGYTF.

This sequence joins TRBV18 and TRBJ1-1; 7 positions agree with TRBD1. The V gene's germline CDR1 is KGHSH and CDR2 LQKENI. V gave up 5 bases and J gave up 3 bases; unmatched junction bases: 9. There are 15 residues in the CDR3. The CDR3 sequence: CASSFTGRGDTEAFF. CDR3 nucleotides: TGTGCCAGCTCATTTACAGGCAGGGGGGACACTGAAGCTTTCTTT.

The rearrangement uses TRBV7-2 and TRBJ1-5; 7 positions match TRBD1. This CDR3 is 14 amino acids long. Germline CDR1 reads SGHTA; CDR2 reads FQGNSA. The trim removed 4 bases at V and 2 bases at J, leaving 2 bases unmatched. CDR3 sequence (DNA): TGTGCCAGCAGCTCCGGACAGGGCAATCAGCCCCAGCATTTT. This translates into CASSSGQGNQPQHF. The full variable domain, its missing parts supplied by reference TRBV7-2 and TRBJ1-5, is GAGVSQSPSNKVTEKGKDVELRCDPISGHTALYWYRQSLGQGLEFLIYFQGNSAPDKSGLPSDRFSAERTGGSVSTLTIQRTQQEDSAVYLCASSSGQGNQPQHFGDGTRLSIL.

The V gene is TRBV6-5, the J gene TRBJ1-1, with 9 bases matching TRBD1. This CDR3 contains 14 residues. V shed 6 bases, J shed 5 bases, and the junction held 7 bases outside the gene matches. CDR1 and CDR2 from the germline V gene are MNHEY and SVGAGI. CDR3: CASSRGQGRTEAFF. The CDR3 DNA reads as TGTGCCAGCAGCAGGGGACAGGGTAGGACTGAAGCTTTCTTT.

The chain joins TRBV6-5 to TRBJ1-1, with 12 bases identical to TRBD1. Germline CDR1 and CDR2: MNHEY and SVGAGI. Trimming cost V 2 bases and J 0 bases; bases outside gene matches: 1. The CDR3 is made up of 16 amino acids. This chain's CDR3 is CASSYGTGGLNTEAFF. The CDR3 bases are TGTGCCAGCAGTTACGGGACAGGGGGCTTGAACACTGAAGCTTTCTTT.

About this clone: Other nucleotide sequences in the sample specify the same CDR3. The chain recombines TRBV7-2 with TRBJ2-3; 10 bases are shared with TRBD2. V was clipped by 5 bases and J by 0 bases; unmatched bases: 5. The CDR3 covers 16 residues. The germline V gene has CDR1 SGHTA and CDR2 FQGNSA. The CDR3 sequence is CASSPIAGGSTDTQYF. CDR3 in DNA: TGTGCCAGCAGCCCTATAGCGGGAGGCAGCACAGATACGCAGTATTTT.

The rearrangement links TRBV6-5 to TRBJ2-7; no clear D gene. The V gene lost 6 bases and the J gene lost 2 bases, with 11 bases spanning the gap. This CDR3 is 13 amino acids long. Germline CDR1 MNHEY, CDR2 SVGAGI. CDR3 nucleotides: TGTGCCAGCAGCCTGACAACGGCCTACGAGCAGTACTTC. Translated: CASSLTTAYEQYF.

V gene TRBV18 combines with J gene TRBJ1-4; the match to TRBD1 covers 7 bases. Per germline, CDR1 KGHSH and CDR2 LQKENI. V lost 5 bases to trimming and J lost 2 bases; unmatched junction nucleotides: 2. The CDR3 is 14 residues long. CDR3 protein: CASSTGVTNEKLFF. CDR3 nucleotides: TGTGCCAGCTCAACAGGGGTGACTAATGAAAAACTGTTTTTT.

V usage is TRBV28 and J usage is TRBJ1-2; 7 positions agree with TRBD1. Germline CDR1 MDHEN, CDR2 SYDVKM. The CDR3 contains 13 residues. Trimming cost V 5 bases and J 7 bases; bases outside gene matches: 7. The CDR3 spells CASSRQGGPGYTF. As DNA, the CDR3 is TGTGCCAGCAGTCGACAGGGAGGACCTGGCTACACCTTC.

The gene calls are TRBV28 and TRBJ2-7; 7 bases line up with TRBD1. After removal of 7 bases from V and 4 bases from J, the junction contained 10 bases not matched to a gene. Germline V gene sequence: CDR1 MDHEN, CDR2 SYDVKM. The length of the CDR3 is 14 residues. The CDR3 DNA sequence: TGTGCCAGCAAGGCACAGGGGTTAAATTACGAGCAGTACTTC. Amino acid sequence: CASKAQGLNYEQYF. The variable domain in full, completed from reference TRBV28 and TRBJ2-7, reads DVKVTQSSRYLVKRTGEKVFLECVQDMDHENMFWYRQDPGLGLRLIYFSYDVKMKEKGDIPEGYSVSREKKERFSLILESASTNQTSMYLCASKAQGLNYEQYFGPGTRLTVT.

The rearrangement joins TRBV7-9 to TRBJ2-6; the D is unclear. Per germline, CDR1 SEHNR and CDR2 FQNEAQ (reference sequence). V was pared by 5 bases and J by 0 bases, with 5 bases between. This CDR3 region has 14 residues. The CDR3 protein is CASSLRSGANVLTF. The CDR3 coding sequence is TGTGCCAGCAGCCTACGCTCTGGGGCCAACGTCCTGACTTTC.

This chain links TRBV6-1 with TRBJ2-2; possibly TRBD2 for D (6 bases). The germline CDR1 and CDR2 sequences are MNHNS and SASEGT. V was cut by 2 bases and J by 9 bases, with 16 bases left in between. The CDR3 has 15 amino acids. This chain's CDR3 is CASSEPDYPSRELFF. The CDR3 nucleotides are TGTGCCAGCAGTGAACCGGACTATCCTAGTAGGGAGCTGTTTTTT.

V is TRBV19 and J is TRBJ1-1; D not resolved. CDR1 is LNHDA and CDR2 is SQIVND in the germline V gene (reference sequence). There are 14 residues in the CDR3. V was pared by 7 bases and J by 5 bases, with 17 bases between. The CDR3 coding sequence is TGTGCCAGTACCTCGTCGTCGGTGTGGACTGAAGCTTTCTTT. It codes for CASTSSSVWTEAFF.

Points on this clone: Germline is not matched at one junction end, which may reflect a read error. The genes are TRBV30 and TRBJ1-1; D is uncertain. CDR3 length: 10 amino acids. Germline-derived CDR1 and CDR2 are GTSNPN and SVGIG (reference sequence). The CDR3 sequence: CAYGGVKLVF. The CDR3 DNA reads as TGTGCGTACGGAGGCGTGAAGCTGGTCTTT.

The sample holds one count of this clone. The chain joins TRBV25-1 to TRBJ2-1, with D perhaps TRBD1 (6 bases). Germline lookup yields CDR1 MGHDK and CDR2 SYGVNS. The CDR3 is 14 amino acids. V lost 3 bases and J 6 bases, leaving 12 bases between the germline ends. CDR3 coding DNA: TGTGCCAGCAGTGACCCCGCCAGGGGCAATGAGCAGTTCTTC. Protein sequence: CASSDPARGNEQFF.

The rearrangement joins TRBV15 to TRBJ2-4, with 7 positions matching TRBD2. The V gene end was trimmed by 0 bases and the J gene end by 0 bases; junction bases not matched to a gene: 8. CDR3 length: 18 residues. CDR1 is LNHNV and CDR2 is YYDKDF in the germline V gene (reference sequence). The CDR3: CATSRDRVSSGAKNIQYF. DNA for the CDR3: TGTGCCACCAGCAGAGATCGAGTATCTAGCGGAGCCAAAAACATTCAGTACTTC.

This chain links TRBV6-1 with TRBJ2-7; TRBD2 aligns across 8 bases. The CDR3 has 15 amino acids. Germline V gene lookup returns CDR1 MNHNS and CDR2 SASEGT. V trimming: 10 bases; J trimming: 6 bases; junction bases outside the gene matches: 17. CDR3 sequence (DNA): TGTGCCATCGGAGGGGGAAAAACTAGCGGCCGCGAGCAGTACTTC. Protein product: CAIGGGKTSGREQYF.

The V gene is TRBV28, the J gene TRBJ1-1; D remains ambiguous. The ends were cut back, 1 base at V and 6 bases at J, with 6 bases in the middle. Germline loops: CDR1 MDHEN, CDR2 SYDVKM. This CDR3 is 12 amino acids long. The CDR3 reads CASSLFRSEAFF. CDR3 DNA: TGTGCCAGCAGTTTATTCCGTTCTGAAGCTTTCTTT.